The 26 T cell receptor beta chains reported below all come from one sample, sequenced in a study of blood T cell repertoires in COVID-19. Clones were sequenced by immunoSEQ multiplex PCR, and TCRdb holds only the in-frame ones, with some missing. The sample includes around 240,000 clones, 80% to 90% of them seen just once. The sequenced material came from PBMCs or T cells enriched from blood (not recorded which). These receptors were obtained from a woman between 50 and 59 years old who had recovered from COVID-19.

The J gene is TRBJ2-5, the V gene TRBV18; the match to TRBD1 covers 7 bases. The germline V gene has CDR1 KGHSH and CDR2 LQKENI. The V segment lost 3 bases and the J segment 1 base; nucleotides outside the gene matches: 5. This CDR3 is built from 15 residues. CDR3 nucleotides: TGTGCCAGCTCACCGATCCCAGGGGGCCAAGAGACCCAGTACTTC. It is translated as CASSPIPGGQETQYF.

This sequence joins TRBV28 and TRBJ1-3; the match to TRBD1 covers 8 bases. The CDR3 spans 14 residues. Germline CDR1 and CDR2: MDHEN and SYDVKM. Losses at the gene ends were 5 bases for V and 2 bases for J; bases not matched to a gene: 2. CDR3 coding DNA: TGTGCCAGCAGTCGGACAGGGACTGGAAACACCATATATTTT. It specifies CASSRTGTGNTIYF. The full variable domain, with the rest looked up from reference TRBV28 and TRBJ1-3, is DVKVTQSSRYLVKRTGEKVFLECVQDMDHENMFWYRQDPGLGLRLIYFSYDVKMKEKGDIPEGYSVSREKKERFSLILESASTNQTSMYLCASSRTGTGNTIYFGEGSWLTVV.

The rearrangement uses TRBV5-4 and TRBJ2-1; 9 bases are a match to TRBD2. After removal of 1 base from V and 7 bases from J, the junction contained 6 bases not matched to a gene. Germline V gene sequence: CDR1 SGHNT, CDR2 YYREEE (reference sequence). The CDR3 extends over 15 amino acids. CDR3 region: CASSLSIAGENEQFF. CDR3 coding DNA: TGTGCCAGCAGCTTGTCTATAGCGGGAGAGAATGAGCAGTTCTTC.

This clone was recorded once. The rearrangement links TRBV18 to TRBJ1-1, with 7 bases lining up with TRBD1. The CDR3 totals 16 residues. CDR1 is KGHSH and CDR2 is LQKENI in the germline V gene. V shed 4 bases, J shed 0 bases, and the junction held 8 bases outside the gene matches. CDR3 coding DNA: TGTGCCAGCTCACTACAGGGGTTTACCATGAACACTGAAGCTTTCTTT. Its translation: CASSLQGFTMNTEAFF.

The V and J genes are TRBV7-9 and TRBJ2-1; TRBD1 matches at 9 bases. Trimming at V came to 5 bases and at J to 5 bases, leaving 10 bases not matched to a gene. The CDR3 loop spans 16 amino acids. CDR1 and CDR2 from the germline V gene are SEHNR and FQNEAQ (reference sequence). CDR3 sequence: CASSRDRVTTNNEQFF. CDR3 coding DNA: TGTGCCAGCAGCAGGGACAGGGTGACGACCAACAATGAGCAGTTCTTC.

CDR3 nucleotide sequence: TGCGCCAGCAGCTCAACTCCCGGGACTAGGATATCCTACGAGCAGTACTTC. It translates to CASSSTPGTRISYEQYF. The genes are TRBV5-1 and TRBJ2-7, with 8 bases that match TRBD2. The V gene's germline CDR1 is SGHRS and CDR2 YFSETQ. CDR3 length equals 17 residues. V shed 3 bases, J shed 1 base, and the junction held 12 bases outside the gene matches.

The chain links TRBV5-5 to TRBJ2-7, with D tentatively TRBD2 (5 bases). CDR3 length: 13 amino acids. V was pared by 0 bases and J by 3 bases, with 7 bases between. The germline CDR1 and CDR2 sequences are SGHKS and YYEKEE (reference sequence). The CDR3 here is CASSLAGNYEQYF. The CDR3 region has the DNA TGTGCCAGCAGCTTGGCGGGGAACTACGAGCAGTACTTC. The full variable domain, completed using reference TRBV5-5 and TRBJ2-7, is DAGVTQSPTHLIKTRGQQVTLRCSPISGHKSVSWYQQVLGQGPQFIFQYYEKEERGRGNFPDRFSARQFPNYSSELNVNALLLGDSALYLCASSLAGNYEQYFGPGTRLTVT.

The V call is TRBV7-9, the J call TRBJ1-3; tentatively, D is TRBD1 (6 bases). Trimming stripped 3 bases from V and 1 base from J, with 10 bases between. Germline V gene lookup returns CDR1 SEHNR and CDR2 FQNEAQ (reference sequence). The CDR3 is 15 residues long. The chain's CDR3 is CASSLTTGSGNTIYF. CDR3 bases: TGTGCCAGCAGCTTGACTACAGGGTCTGGAAACACCATATATTTT.

The rearrangement uses TRBV14 and TRBJ2-7; D not resolved. Trimming stripped 2 bases from V and 6 bases from J, with 11 bases between. The CDR3 is 13 residues long. The V gene's germline CDR1 is SGHDN and CDR2 FVKESK. The CDR3 bases are TGTGCCAGCAGCCAATCCGGGTTCGGCGAGCAGTACTTC. This sequence encodes CASSQSGFGEQYF.

For the CDR3, the DNA is TGTGCCAGCAGCTTAGGCCAGGTCGAAGCTTTCTTT. This translates into CASSLGQVEAFF. The rearrangement joins TRBV7-9 to TRBJ1-1, with D uncertain. Deletions cut 1 base from V and 8 bases from J, with 8 bases between. Germline lookup yields CDR1 SEHNR and CDR2 FQNEAQ (reference sequence). The CDR3 consists of 12 residues.

The genes are TRBV5-8 and TRBJ2-7; TRBD1 agrees at 9 bases. The V and J ends lost 10 bases and 2 bases, in that order; junction bases with no gene match: 10. The CDR3 runs to 14 residues. The germline gives CDR1 SGHTS, CDR2 YDEGEE. In nucleotides, the CDR3 is TGTGCCGGATTGGACAGGGGATCAACCTACGAGCAGTACTTC. Encoded protein: CAGLDRGSTYEQYF.

This chain uses TRBV7-9 with TRBJ2-7, with D possibly TRBD1 on 5 matching bases. Germline assignment: CDR1 SEHNR and CDR2 FQNEAQ (reference sequence). Trimming removed 0 bases from V and 3 bases from J, with 12 bases in between. This CDR3 has 15 amino acids. The DNA for the CDR3 is TGTGCCAGCAGCTTAGCTCTACTAAGGGGCTACGAGCAGTACTTC. Protein sequence: CASSLALLRGYEQYF.

This chain joins TRBV28 and TRBJ1-5, with D perhaps TRBD1 (5 bases). Trimming removed 5 bases at V and 5 bases at J, with 7 bases between. Germline V gives CDR1 MDHEN, CDR2 SYDVKM. This CDR3 has 12 amino acids. CDR3: CASSQQDQPQHF. For the CDR3, the DNA is TGTGCCAGCAGTCAACAGGATCAGCCCCAGCATTTT.

This chain uses TRBV7-8 with TRBJ2-7; D ambiguous. This CDR3 has 11 residues. V lost 5 bases and J 9 bases, leaving 11 bases between the germline ends. CDR1 and CDR2 (germline): SGHVS, FQNEAQ. This CDR3 is CASSPVRRQYF. In DNA form, the CDR3 reads TGTGCCAGCAGCCCCGTACGGAGGCAGTACTTC.

V and J are TRBV6-2 or TRBV6-3 and TRBJ2-1; 8 bases fit TRBD2. This CDR3 comprises 15 residues. V lost 6 bases to trimming and J lost 0 bases; unmatched junction nucleotides: 4. CDR1 MNHEY and CDR2 SVGEGT come from the germline V gene. CDR3 sequence reads: CASSTAGVSYNEQFF. CDR3 DNA sequence: TGTGCCAGCAGCACAGCGGGAGTCTCCTACAATGAGCAGTTCTTC.

The rearrangement links TRBV4-1 to TRBJ2-1, with TRBD2 matching 11 bases. The junction had 3 bases not matched to a gene; V was cut back by 1 base and J by 4 bases. The CDR3 sequence is 16 residues long. Germline V gives CDR1 MGHRA, CDR2 YSYEKL. This CDR3 reads CASSQGTSGSYNEQFF. The CDR3 DNA sequence: TGCGCCAGCAGCCAAGGAACTAGCGGGAGTTACAATGAGCAGTTCTTC.

This clone turned up a few times. V is TRBV7-9 and J is TRBJ2-3, with 8 bases aligning to TRBD2. The CDR3 consists of 16 residues. After removal of 2 bases from V and 0 bases from J, the junction contained 4 bases not matched to a gene. Germline V gene data show CDR1 as SEHNR and CDR2 as FQNEAQ (reference sequence). The CDR3 DNA reads as TGTGCCAGCAGCTTATTGTCTAGCGGGAGCACAGATACGCAGTATTTT. Residues: CASSLLSSGSTDTQYF.

The gene calls are TRBV20-1 and TRBJ2-1, with 7 bases matching TRBD2. Losses at the gene ends were 5 bases for V and 11 bases for J; bases not matched to a gene: 6. This CDR3 is built from 11 residues. Germline CDR1 DFQATT, CDR2 SNEGSKA (reference sequence). CDR3 residues: CSAWGDYQQFF. DNA for the CDR3: TGCAGTGCTTGGGGGGACTACCAGCAGTTCTTC.

The chain combines TRBV5-6 with TRBJ1-4; 7 nucleotides line up with TRBD1. The CDR3 consists of 16 residues. Germline lookup yields CDR1 SGHDT and CDR2 YYEEEE. Trimming at V came to 4 bases and at J to 0 bases, leaving 6 bases not matched to a gene. CDR3 bases: TGTGCCAGCAGCCCCGAGGGACAGCCAACTAATGAAAAACTGTTTTTT. Amino acids: CASSPEGQPTNEKLFF.

The chain couples TRBV27 to TRBJ2-2; D gene ambiguous. Germline values: CDR1 MNHEY, CDR2 SMNVEV (reference sequence). Trimming stripped 7 bases from V and 6 bases from J, with 15 bases between. This CDR3 has 14 residues. The CDR3 protein is CASKESRSAGELFF. CDR3 coding DNA: TGTGCCAGCAAGGAGTCGAGGTCGGCCGGGGAGCTGTTTTTT.

The chain links TRBV28 to TRBJ1-3; D is ambiguous. The CDR3 is made up of 13 amino acids. The ends were cut back, 7 bases at V and 7 bases at J, with 14 bases in the middle. CDR1 and CDR2 from the germline V gene are MDHEN and SYDVKM. The CDR3 nucleotides are TGTGCCAGCACCCCCCCCGGTGTGAACACCATATATTTT. This codes for CASTPPGVNTIYF.

The chain carries TRBV9 and TRBJ2-3; tentatively, D is TRBD2 (6 bases). Germline V gene data show CDR1 as SGDLS and CDR2 as YYNGEE. The CDR3 length is 16 residues. Deletions cut 1 base from V and 0 bases from J, with 12 bases between. CDR3 DNA sequence: TGTGCCAGCAGCGTACTGCATGGGACTAGCACAGATACGCAGTATTTT. Protein: CASSVLHGTSTDTQYF.

J is TRBJ1-1 and V is TRBV10-3, with unresolved D. This CDR3 comprises 13 residues. Between the trimmed V and J ends, which lost 3 bases and 3 bases, there was a span of 8 bases. From germline, CDR1 is ENHRY and CDR2 SYGVKD. As DNA, the CDR3 is TGTGCCATCAGTGACTTAGTGGACACTGAAGCTTTCTTT. Amino acids: CAISDLVDTEAFF.

V and J are TRBV6-5 and TRBJ1-3, with 7 bases that match TRBD1. Trimming took 7 bases from V and 0 from J; bases not matched to a gene: 6. Germline V gene lookup returns CDR1 MNHEY and CDR2 SVGAGI. The CDR3 extends over 15 amino acids. Here the CDR3 reads CASIQGGASGNTIYF. In DNA form, the CDR3 reads TGTGCCAGCATTCAGGGGGGCGCCTCTGGAAACACCATATATTTT.

This chain joins TRBV6-5 and TRBJ2-4, with D tentatively TRBD1 (6 bases). Germline lookup yields CDR1 MNHEY and CDR2 SVGAGI. This CDR3 spans 15 amino acids. Trimming took 6 bases from V and 4 from J, leaving 16 bases between them. CDR3 nucleotides: TGTGCCAGCAGGAGCCCGGGACACGAGAAAAACATTCAGTACTTC. It encodes CASRSPGHEKNIQYF.

This clone has only a few counts. This chain connects TRBV2 to TRBJ2-5; TRBD2 agrees at 12 bases. The CDR3 sequence is 13 residues long. Per germline, CDR1 SNHLY and CDR2 FYNNEI. J lost 4 bases, V lost 8 bases, and 2 bases had no gene match. CDR3: CASGGLAGETQYF. The CDR3 coding sequence is TGTGCCAGCGGGGGACTAGCGGGAGAGACCCAGTACTTC.